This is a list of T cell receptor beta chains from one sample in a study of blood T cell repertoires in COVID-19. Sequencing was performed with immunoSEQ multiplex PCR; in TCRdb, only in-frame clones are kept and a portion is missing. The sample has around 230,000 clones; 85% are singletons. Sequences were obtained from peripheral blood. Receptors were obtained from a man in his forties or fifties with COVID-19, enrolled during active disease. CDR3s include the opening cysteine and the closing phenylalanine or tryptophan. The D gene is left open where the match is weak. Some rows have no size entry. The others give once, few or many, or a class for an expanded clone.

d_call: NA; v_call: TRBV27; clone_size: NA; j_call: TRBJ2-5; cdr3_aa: CASRGWREFQETQYF; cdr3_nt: TGTGCCAGCCGGGGGTGGCGGGAATTCCAAGAGACCCAGTACTTC
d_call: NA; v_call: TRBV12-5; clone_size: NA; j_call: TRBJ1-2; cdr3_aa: CASALVPSGYGYTF; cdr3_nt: TGTGCTAGTGCCCTAGTACCCTCTGGGTATGGCTACACCTTC
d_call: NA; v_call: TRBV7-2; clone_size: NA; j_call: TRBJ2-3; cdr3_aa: CASTQLLSSTDTQYF; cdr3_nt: TGTGCCAGCACCCAACTCCTTTCTAGCACAGATACGCAGTATTTT
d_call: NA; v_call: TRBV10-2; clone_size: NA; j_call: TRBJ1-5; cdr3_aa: CASSTAYGQPQHF; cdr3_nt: TGCGCCAGCTCGACAGCGTACGGTCAGCCCCAGCATTTT
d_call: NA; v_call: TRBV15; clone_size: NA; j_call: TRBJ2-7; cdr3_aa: CATSRDRGFEQYF; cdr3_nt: TGTGCCACCAGCAGAGATAGGGGGTTCGAGCAGTACTTC
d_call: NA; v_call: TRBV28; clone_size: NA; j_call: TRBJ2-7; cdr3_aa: CASSIEGGVYEQYF; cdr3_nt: TGTGCCAGCAGCATCGAAGGGGGGGTCTACGAGCAGTACTTC
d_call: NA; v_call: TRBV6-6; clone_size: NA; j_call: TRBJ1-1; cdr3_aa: CASTLGGFMNTEAFF; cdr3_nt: TGTGCCAGCACCCTCGGGGGGTTCATGAACACTGAAGCTTTCTTT
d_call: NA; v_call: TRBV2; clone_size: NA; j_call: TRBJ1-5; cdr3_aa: CASKDSLGQPQHF; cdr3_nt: TGTGCCAGCAAAGACAGTTTAGGTCAGCCCCAGCATTTT
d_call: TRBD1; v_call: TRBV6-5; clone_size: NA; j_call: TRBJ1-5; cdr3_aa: CASSYSSAGGQPQHF; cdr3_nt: TGTGCCAGCAGTTACTCCTCGGCAGGGGGGCAGCCCCAGCATTTT
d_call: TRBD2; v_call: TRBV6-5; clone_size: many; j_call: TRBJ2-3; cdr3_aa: CASSIAGGPDTQYF; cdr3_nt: TGTGCCAGCAGCATAGCGGGGGGCCCGGATACGCAGTATTTT
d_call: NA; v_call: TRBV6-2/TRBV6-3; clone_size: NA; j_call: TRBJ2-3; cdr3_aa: CASSYWLETDTQYF; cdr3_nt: TGTGCCAGCAGTTACTGGTTAGAGACAGATACGCAGTATTTT
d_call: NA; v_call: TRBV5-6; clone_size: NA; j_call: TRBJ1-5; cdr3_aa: CASSLGFLAYQPQHF; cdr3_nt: TGTGCCAGCAGCTTGGGCTTCCTGGCATATCAGCCCCAGCATTTT
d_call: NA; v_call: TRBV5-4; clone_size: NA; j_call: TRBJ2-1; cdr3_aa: CASSLTETTWYNEQFF; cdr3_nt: TGTGCCAGCAGCCTGACAGAGACGACGTGGTACAATGAGCAGTTCTTC
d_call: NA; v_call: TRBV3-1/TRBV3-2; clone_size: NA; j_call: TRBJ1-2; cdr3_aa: CASTPAGANYGYTF; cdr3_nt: TGTGCCAGCACCCCCGCGGGCGCTAACTATGGCTACACCTTC
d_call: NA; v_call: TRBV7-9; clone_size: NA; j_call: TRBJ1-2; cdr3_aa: CASSQWTADYGYTF; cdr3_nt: TGTGCCAGCAGCCAATGGACAGCCGACTATGGCTACACCTTC
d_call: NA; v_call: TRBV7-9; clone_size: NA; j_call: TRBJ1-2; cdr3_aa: CASSPSYGYTF; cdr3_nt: TGTGCCAGCAGCCCCAGCTATGGCTACACCTTC
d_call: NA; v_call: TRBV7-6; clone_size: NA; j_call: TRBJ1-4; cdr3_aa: CASSLNRNEKLFF; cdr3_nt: TGTGCCAGCAGCTTAAACAGGAATGAAAAACTGTTTTTT
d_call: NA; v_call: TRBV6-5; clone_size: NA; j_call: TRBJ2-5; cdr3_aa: CASSYVAPPETQYF; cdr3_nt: TGTGCCAGCAGTTACGTGGCCCCCCCAGAGACCCAGTACTTC
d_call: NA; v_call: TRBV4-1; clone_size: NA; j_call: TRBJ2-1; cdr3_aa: CASSQEGWLAIYEQFF; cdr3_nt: TGCGCCAGCAGCCAAGAAGGGTGGCTAGCAATCTATGAGCAGTTCTTC
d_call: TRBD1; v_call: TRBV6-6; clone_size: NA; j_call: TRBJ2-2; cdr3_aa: CASSRTGNTGELFF; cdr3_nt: TGTGCCAGCAGTAGGACAGGGAACACCGGGGAGCTGTTTTTT
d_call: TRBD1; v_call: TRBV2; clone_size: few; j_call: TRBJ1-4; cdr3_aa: CASSWDSPNEKLFF; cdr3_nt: TGTGCCAGCAGTTGGGACAGCCCGAATGAAAAACTGTTTTTT
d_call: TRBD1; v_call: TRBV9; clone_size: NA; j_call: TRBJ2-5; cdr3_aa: CASSGVRGDRKETQYF; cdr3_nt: TGTGCCAGCAGCGGCGTACGCGGGGACAGGAAGGAGACCCAGTACTTC
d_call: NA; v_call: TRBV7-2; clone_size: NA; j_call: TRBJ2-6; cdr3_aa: CASSSLGGQGANVLTF; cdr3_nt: TGTGCCAGCAGCTCCTTGGGGGGGCAAGGGGCCAACGTCCTGACTTTC
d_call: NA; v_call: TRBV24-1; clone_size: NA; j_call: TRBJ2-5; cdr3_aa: CATASKETQYF; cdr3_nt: TGTGCCACCGCTAGCAAGGAGACCCAGTACTTC
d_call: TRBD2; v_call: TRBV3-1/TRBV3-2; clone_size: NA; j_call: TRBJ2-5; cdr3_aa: CASSQGLAGARETQYF; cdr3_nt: TGTGCCAGCAGCCAAGGACTAGCGGGGGCCCGGGAGACCCAGTACTTC
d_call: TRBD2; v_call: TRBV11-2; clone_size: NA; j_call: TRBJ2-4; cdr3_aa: CASSLGLAQGENIQYF; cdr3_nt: TGTGCCAGCAGCTTAGGACTAGCCCAGGGAGAAAACATTCAGTACTTC
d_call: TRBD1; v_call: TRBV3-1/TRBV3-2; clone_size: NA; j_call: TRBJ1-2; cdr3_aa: CASSQISDRGHGYTF; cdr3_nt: TGTGCCAGCAGCCAAATCTCTGACAGGGGGCATGGCTACACCTTC
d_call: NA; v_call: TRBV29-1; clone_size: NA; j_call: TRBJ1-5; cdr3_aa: CSVGLGAGQPQHF; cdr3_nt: TGCAGCGTTGGATTAGGGGCAGGTCAGCCCCAGCATTTT
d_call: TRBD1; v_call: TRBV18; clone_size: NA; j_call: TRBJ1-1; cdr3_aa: CASSPPGRGIKMNTEAFF; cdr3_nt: TGTGCCAGCTCACCACCGGGCAGGGGGATTAAGATGAACACTGAAGCTTTCTTT
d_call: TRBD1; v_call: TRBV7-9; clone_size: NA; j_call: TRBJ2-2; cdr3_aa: CASSKTGAGGELFF; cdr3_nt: TGTGCCAGCAGCAAGACAGGGGCGGGCGGGGAGCTGTTTTTT
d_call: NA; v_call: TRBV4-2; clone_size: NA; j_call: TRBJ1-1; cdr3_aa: CASSQVDKNTEAFF; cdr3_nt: TGTGCCAGCAGCCAAGTTGACAAGAACACTGAAGCTTTCTTT
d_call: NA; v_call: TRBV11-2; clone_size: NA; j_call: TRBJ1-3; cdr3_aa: CASSLESGNTIYF; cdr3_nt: TGTGCCAGCAGCTTAGAAAGCGGAAACACCATATATTTT
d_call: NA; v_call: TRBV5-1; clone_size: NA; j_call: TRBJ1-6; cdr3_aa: CASSLGGPYNSPLHF; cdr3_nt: TGCGCCAGCAGCTTGGGGGGCCCTTATAATTCACCCCTCCACTTT
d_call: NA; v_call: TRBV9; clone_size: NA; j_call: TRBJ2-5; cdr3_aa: CASSVSRGGHQETQYF; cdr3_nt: TGTGCCAGCAGCGTCTCAAGGGGGGGACACCAAGAGACCCAGTACTTC
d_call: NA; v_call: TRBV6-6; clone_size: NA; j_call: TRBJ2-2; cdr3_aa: CASSYSQYGELFF; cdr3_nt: TGTGCCAGCAGTTACTCGCAGTACGGGGAGCTGTTTTTT
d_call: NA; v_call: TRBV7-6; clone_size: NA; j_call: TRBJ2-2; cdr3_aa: CASSLAEDLTGELFF; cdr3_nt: TGTGCCAGCAGCTTAGCGGAGGACCTCACCGGGGAGCTGTTTTTT
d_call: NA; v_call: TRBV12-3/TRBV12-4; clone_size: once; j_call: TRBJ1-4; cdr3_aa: CASRGGSWEKLFF; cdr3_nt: TGTGCCAGCAGGGGGGGGTCTTGGGAAAAACTGTTTTTT
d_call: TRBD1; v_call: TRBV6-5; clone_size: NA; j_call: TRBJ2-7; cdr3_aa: CASSSTGGYLYEQYF; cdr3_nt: TGTGCCAGCAGTTCCACAGGGGGATACCTCTACGAGCAGTACTTC
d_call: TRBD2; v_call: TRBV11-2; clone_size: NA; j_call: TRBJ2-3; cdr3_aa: CASGPSGGLDTQYF; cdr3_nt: TGTGCCAGCGGCCCCAGCGGGGGGTTAGATACGCAGTATTTT
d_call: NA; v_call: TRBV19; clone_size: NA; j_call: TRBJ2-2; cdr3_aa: CASTPSITGDTGELFF; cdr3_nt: TGTGCCAGTACCCCCTCCATTACGGGGGACACCGGGGAGCTGTTTTTT
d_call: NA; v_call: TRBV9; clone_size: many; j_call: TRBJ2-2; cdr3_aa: CASSVGKRGELFF; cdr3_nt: TGTGCCAGCAGCGTAGGAAAGCGAGGGGAGCTGTTTTTT
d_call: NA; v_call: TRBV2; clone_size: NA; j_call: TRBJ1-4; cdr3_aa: CASSRKGGASNEKLFF; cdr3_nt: TGTGCCAGCAGCCGAAAGGGGGGGGCGTCTAATGAAAAACTGTTTTTT
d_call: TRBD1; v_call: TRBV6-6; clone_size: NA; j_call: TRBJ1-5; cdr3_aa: CATRSRQGDSNQPQHF; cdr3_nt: TGTGCCACCAGAAGCCGACAGGGAGATAGCAATCAGCCCCAGCATTTT
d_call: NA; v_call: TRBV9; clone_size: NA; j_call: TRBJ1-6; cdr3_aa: CASSVSGDYNSPLHF; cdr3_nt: TGTGCCAGCAGCGTTTCCGGAGACTATAATTCACCCCTCCACTTT
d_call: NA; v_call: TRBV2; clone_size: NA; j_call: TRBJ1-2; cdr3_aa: CASSEAMGQHGYTF; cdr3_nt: TGTGCCAGCAGTGAAGCTATGGGGCAGCATGGCTACACCTTC
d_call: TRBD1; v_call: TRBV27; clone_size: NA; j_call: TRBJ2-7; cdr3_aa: CASSSLTGGPEYEQYF; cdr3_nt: TGTGCCAGCAGTTCACTGACAGGGGGCCCTGAATACGAGCAGTACTTC
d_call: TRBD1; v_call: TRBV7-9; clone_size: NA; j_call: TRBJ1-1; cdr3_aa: CASSLRDRGFGTEAFF; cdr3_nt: TGTGCCAGCAGCCTCCGGGACAGGGGTTTTGGCACTGAAGCTTTCTTT
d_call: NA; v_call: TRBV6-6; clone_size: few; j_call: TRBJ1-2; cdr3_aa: CASSYGGAGYTF; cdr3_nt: TGTGCCAGCAGTTACGGGGGCGCCGGCTACACCTTC
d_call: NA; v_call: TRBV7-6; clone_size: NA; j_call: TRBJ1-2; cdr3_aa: CASSPTVRQDRYGYTF; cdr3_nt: TGTGCCAGCAGTCCCACAGTCCGACAGGACCGCTATGGCTACACCTTC
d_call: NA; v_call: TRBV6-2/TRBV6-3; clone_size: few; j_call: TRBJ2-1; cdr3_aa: CASSPGGEQFF; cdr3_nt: TGTGCCAGCAGCCCCGGAGGGGAGCAGTTCTTC
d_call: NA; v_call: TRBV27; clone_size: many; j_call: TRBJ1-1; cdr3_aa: CASRRQYDSSNTEAFF; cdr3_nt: TGTGCCAGCAGGCGACAGTACGATTCCTCGAACACTGAAGCTTTCTTT
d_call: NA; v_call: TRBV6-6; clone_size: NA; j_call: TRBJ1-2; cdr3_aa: CASSYRGDGYTF; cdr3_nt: TGTGCCAGCAGTTACCGGGGGGATGGCTACACCTTC
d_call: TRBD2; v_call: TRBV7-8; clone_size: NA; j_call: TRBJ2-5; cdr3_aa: CASSRILAGVETQYF; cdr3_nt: TGTGCCAGCAGCCGCATCCTAGCGGGGGTGGAGACCCAGTACTTC
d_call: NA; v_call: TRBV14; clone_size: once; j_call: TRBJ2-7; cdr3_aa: CASRKEQGSYEQYF; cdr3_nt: TGTGCCAGCAGGAAAGAACAGGGTAGCTACGAGCAGTACTTC